This T cell receptor (beta chain) was found in a study of blood T cell repertoires in COVID-19. The V gene's germline CDR1 is MGHDK and CDR2 SYGVNS. This CDR3 contains 15 residues. V lost 4 bases to trimming and J lost 3 bases; unmatched junction nucleotides: 6. Clones were read by immunoSEQ multiplex PCR, and TCRdb kept only the in-frame ones, dropping some. The sample has around 400,000 clones, about 88% seen once; the top ten hold roughly 1.4%. What was sequenced was PBMCs or T cells enriched from blood (not recorded which). This chain connects TRBV25-1 to TRBJ2-3; 8 nucleotides match TRBD2. The receptor's source is a woman aged 18-29 years who had been exposed to COVID-19. Here the CDR3 DNA reads TGTGCCAGCAGTGTACTTACTAGCGGTACAGATACGCAGTATTTT. It is translated as CASSVLTSGTDTQYF. Complete variable domain (other parts from reference TRBV25-1 and TRBJ2-3): EADIYQTPRYLVIGTGKKITLECSQTMGHDKMYWYQQDPGMELHLIHYSYGVNSTEKGDLSSESTVSRIRTEHFPLTLESARPSHTSQYLCASSVLTSGTDTQYFGPGTRLTVL.